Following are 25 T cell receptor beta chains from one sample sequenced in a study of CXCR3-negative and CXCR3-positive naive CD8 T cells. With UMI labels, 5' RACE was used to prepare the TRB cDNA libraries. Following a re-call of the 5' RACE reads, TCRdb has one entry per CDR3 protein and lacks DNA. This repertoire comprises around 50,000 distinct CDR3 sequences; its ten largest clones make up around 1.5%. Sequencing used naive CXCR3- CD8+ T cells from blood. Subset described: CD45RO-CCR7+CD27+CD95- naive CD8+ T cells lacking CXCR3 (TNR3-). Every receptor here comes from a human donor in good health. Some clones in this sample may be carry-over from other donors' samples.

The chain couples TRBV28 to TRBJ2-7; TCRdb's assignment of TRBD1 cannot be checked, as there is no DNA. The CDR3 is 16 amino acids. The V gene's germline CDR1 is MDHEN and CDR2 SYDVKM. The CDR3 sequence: CASCGSAGQVSYEQYF.

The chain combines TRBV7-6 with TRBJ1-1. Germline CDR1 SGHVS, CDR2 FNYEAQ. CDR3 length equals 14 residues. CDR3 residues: CASSASVGNTEAFF.

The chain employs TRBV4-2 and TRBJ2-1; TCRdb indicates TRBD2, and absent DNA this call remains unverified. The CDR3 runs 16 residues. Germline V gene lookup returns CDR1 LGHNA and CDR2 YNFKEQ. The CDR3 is CASSQDSGGLYNEQFF.

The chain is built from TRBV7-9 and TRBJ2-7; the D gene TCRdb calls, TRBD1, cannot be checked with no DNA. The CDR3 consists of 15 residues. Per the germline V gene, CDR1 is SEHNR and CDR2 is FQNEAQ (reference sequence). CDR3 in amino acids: CASNTRTGSSYEQYF.

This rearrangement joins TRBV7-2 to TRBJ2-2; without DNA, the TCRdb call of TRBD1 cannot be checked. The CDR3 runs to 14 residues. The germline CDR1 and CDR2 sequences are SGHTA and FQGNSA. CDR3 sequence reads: CASRKGEDTGELFF. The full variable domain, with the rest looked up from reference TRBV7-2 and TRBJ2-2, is GAGVSQSPSNKVTEKGKDVELRCDPISGHTALYWYRQSLGQGLEFLIYFQGNSAPDKSGLPSDRFSAERTGGSVSTLTIQRTQQEDSAVYLCASRKGEDTGELFFGEGSRLTVL.

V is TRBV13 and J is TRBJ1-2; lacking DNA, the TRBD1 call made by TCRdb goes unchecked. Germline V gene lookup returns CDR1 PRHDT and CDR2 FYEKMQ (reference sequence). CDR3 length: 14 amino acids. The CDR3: CASSLGQGNYGYTF.

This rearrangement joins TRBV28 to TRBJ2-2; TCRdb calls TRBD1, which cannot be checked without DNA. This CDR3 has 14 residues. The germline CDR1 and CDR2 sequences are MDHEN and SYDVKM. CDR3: CASSLRGQAGELFF.

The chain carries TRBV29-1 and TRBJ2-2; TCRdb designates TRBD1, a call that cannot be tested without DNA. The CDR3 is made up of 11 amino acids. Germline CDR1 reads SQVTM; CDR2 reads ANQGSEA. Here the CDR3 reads CSASGAGELFF.

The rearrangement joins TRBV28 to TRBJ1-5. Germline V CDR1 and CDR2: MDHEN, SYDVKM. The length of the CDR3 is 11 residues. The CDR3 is CASSRLQAQHF.

The CDR3 region is CSVEEGGPNEQFF. The J gene is TRBJ2-1, the V gene TRBV29-1; the TCRdb call, TRBD2, lacks DNA for checking. The CDR3 consists of 13 residues. From germline, CDR1 is SQVTM and CDR2 ANQGSEA.

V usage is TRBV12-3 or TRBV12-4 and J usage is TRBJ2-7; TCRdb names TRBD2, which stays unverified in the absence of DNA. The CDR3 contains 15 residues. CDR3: CASSLRLAVSYEQYF.

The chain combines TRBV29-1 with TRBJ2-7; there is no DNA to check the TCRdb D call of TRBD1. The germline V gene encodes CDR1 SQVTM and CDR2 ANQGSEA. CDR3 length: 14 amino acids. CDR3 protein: CSVDGAGEPYEQYF.

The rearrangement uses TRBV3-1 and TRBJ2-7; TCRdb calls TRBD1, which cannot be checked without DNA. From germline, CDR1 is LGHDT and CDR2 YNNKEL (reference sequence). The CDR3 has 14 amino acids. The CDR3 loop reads CASSLRQGWDEQYF.

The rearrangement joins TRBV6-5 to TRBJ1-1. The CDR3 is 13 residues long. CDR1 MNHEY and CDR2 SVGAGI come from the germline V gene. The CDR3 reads CASSRGMNTEAFF.

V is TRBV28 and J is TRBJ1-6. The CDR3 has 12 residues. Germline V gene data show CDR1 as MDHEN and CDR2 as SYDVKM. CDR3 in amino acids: CASTQPASPLHF.

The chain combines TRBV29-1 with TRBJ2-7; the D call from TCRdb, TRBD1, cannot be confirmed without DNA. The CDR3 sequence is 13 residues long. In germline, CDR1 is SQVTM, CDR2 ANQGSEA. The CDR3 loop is CSVEVRGTYEQYF.

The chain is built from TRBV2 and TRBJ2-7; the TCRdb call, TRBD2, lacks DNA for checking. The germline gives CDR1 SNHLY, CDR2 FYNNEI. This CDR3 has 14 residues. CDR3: CASSEREFGVEQYF.

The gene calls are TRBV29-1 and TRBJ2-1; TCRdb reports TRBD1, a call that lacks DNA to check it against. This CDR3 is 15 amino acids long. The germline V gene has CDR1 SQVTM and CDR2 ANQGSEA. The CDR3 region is CSVVPTVISYNGQFF.

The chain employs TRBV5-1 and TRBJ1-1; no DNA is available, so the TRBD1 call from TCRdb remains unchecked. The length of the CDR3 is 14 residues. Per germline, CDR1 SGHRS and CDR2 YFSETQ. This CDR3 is CASRNGQGTTEAFF.

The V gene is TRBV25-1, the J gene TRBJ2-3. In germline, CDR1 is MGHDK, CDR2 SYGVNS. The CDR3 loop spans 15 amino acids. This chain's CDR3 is CASSESISEPDTQYF.

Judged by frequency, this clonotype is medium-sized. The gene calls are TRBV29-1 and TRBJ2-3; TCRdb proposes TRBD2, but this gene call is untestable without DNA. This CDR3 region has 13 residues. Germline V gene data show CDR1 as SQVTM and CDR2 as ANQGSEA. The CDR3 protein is CSVGSPWGDTQYF.

Here the CDR3 reads CSAARPSGRTHEQYF. The chain is built from TRBV20-1 and TRBJ2-7; TCRdb names TRBD2, which stays unverified in the absence of DNA. Germline loops: CDR1 DFQATT, CDR2 SNEGSKA (reference sequence). The CDR3 covers 15 residues.

The CDR3 spells CSVGIGTGEYYEQYF. The rearrangement links TRBV29-1 to TRBJ2-7; TCRdb picks TRBD1, but there is no DNA to check that call. Germline V gives CDR1 SQVTM, CDR2 ANQGSEA. The CDR3 length is 15 residues.

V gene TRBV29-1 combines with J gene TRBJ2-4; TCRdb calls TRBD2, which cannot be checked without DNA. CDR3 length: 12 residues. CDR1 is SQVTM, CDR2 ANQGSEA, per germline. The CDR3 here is CSVSSGENIQYF.

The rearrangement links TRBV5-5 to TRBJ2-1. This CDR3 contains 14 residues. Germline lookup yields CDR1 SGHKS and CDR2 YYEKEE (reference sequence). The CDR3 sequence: CASSLLISYNEQFF.